A selection of T cell receptor beta chains follows, all from one sample in a study of blood T cell repertoires in COVID-19. Only in-frame clones appear in the TCRdb table, and some are missing; sequencing was by immunoSEQ multiplex PCR. The table includes some 340,000 clones, 90% detected once. What was sequenced was PBMCs or T cells enriched from blood (not recorded which). The origin of the receptors is a woman aged 25 to 45 who had been exposed to COVID-19. Both conserved end residues are part of each CDR3. The order of the fields is V gene, clone size, D gene, J gene, CDR3 DNA, CDR3 protein. The D gene is left open where the match is weak. Not every row has a clone size; where given, it reads once, few, many or a size class.

TRBV6-9	-	TRBD1	TRBJ1-4	TGTGCCAGCAGTTATATCAGGGGGCTTTATGAAAAACTGTTTTTT	CASSYIRGLYEKLFF
TRBV6-5	-	TRBD1	TRBJ1-1	TGTGCCAGCAGTTTCAGGGGGTACACTGAAGCTTTCTTT	CASSFRGYTEAFF
TRBV4-1	once	-	TRBJ1-5	TGCGCCAGCAGCCAAGAGAGGACAGTCAATCAGCCCCAGCATTTT	CASSQERTVNQPQHF
TRBV5-1	-	TRBD1	TRBJ2-7	TGCGCCAGCAGTCACCCGGGACAGCATTACGAGCAGTACTTC	CASSHPGQHYEQYF
TRBV21-1	-	-	TRBJ1-1	TGTGCCAGCAGACAGGGCAGGAGGAGTGAAGCTTTCTTT	CASRQGRRSEAFF
TRBV9	-	TRBD1	TRBJ2-3	TGTGCCAGCAGCGTAGGGGACAGCCTTTACCCAGATACGCAGTATTTT	CASSVGDSLYPDTQYF
TRBV6-5	once	TRBD1	TRBJ1-2	TGTGCCAGCAGTTACTCCATTGACAGGGCCGGGGGCTACACCTTC	CASSYSIDRAGGYTF
TRBV6-2/TRBV6-3	-	-	TRBJ2-7	TGTGCCAGCACCCCCCGGCGGGGGCCCTACGAGCAGTACTTC	CASTPRRGPYEQYF
TRBV24-1	-	-	TRBJ1-5	TGTGCCACCAGTCAGGAGGGGATGGGTCAGCCCCAGCATTTT	CATSQEGMGQPQHF
TRBV6-5	-	-	TRBJ2-7	TGTGCCAGCAGTTCCCAAAGCCGGGAGCAGTACTTC	CASSSQSREQYF
TRBV7-9	-	-	TRBJ1-5	TGTGCCAGCACAGTGGGGCCCAGCAATCAGCCCCAGCATTTT	CASTVGPSNQPQHF
TRBV20-1	-	-	TRBJ1-1	TGCAGTGCTAGTCAGGACAGCCAGGTCACTGAAGCTTTCTTT	CSASQDSQVTEAFF
TRBV10-3	-	TRBD1	TRBJ2-7	TGTGCCATCAGTGGCCCGGGACAGGGAACTCGCGAGCAGTACTTC	CAISGPGQGTREQYF
TRBV3-1/TRBV3-2	-	-	TRBJ1-2	TGTGCCAGCAGCCAAGATGGAGGAGAACCACCCCCCTATGGCTACACCTTC	CASSQDGGEPPPYGYTF
TRBV19	-	-	TRBJ2-7	TGTGCCAGTAGCCCGGGGGGCGGGAGCTCCTACGAGCAGTACTTC	CASSPGGGSSYEQYF
TRBV6-5	-	-	TRBJ1-2	TGTGCCAGCAGTTCCCAAGGTGCGGTCTATGGCTACACCTTC	CASSSQGAVYGYTF
TRBV19	-	-	TRBJ2-7	TGTGCCAGTACCCTTACGGGGGGCCCTAAAAGGGAGCAGTACTTC	CASTLTGGPKREQYF
TRBV6-6	-	-	TRBJ1-1	TGTGCCAGCAGCAACGACATTTACAGGGAGAACACTGAAGCTTTCTTT	CASSNDIYRENTEAFF
TRBV19	-	TRBD1	TRBJ2-6	TGTGCCAGTTGGGACAGGGGGCGGGCTGGGGCCAACGTCCTGACTTTC	CASWDRGRAGANVLTF
TRBV15	-	-	TRBJ2-1	TGTGCCACCAGCCCGGGACTCTCCTACAATGAGCAGTTCTTC	CATSPGLSYNEQFF
TRBV7-9	-	TRBD2	TRBJ2-3	TGTGCCAGCAGCTCTAGCGGGGGGGCCCGGAATACGCAGTATTTT	CASSSSGGARNTQYF
TRBV7-9	-	-	TRBJ1-1	TGTGCCAGCAGCTCTTCAGGGGTCTGGGGCACTGAAGCTTTCTTT	CASSSSGVWGTEAFF
TRBV12-5	-	-	TRBJ1-1	TGTGCTAGTGGTTTGGGGGCGAACACTGAAGCTTTCTTT	CASGLGANTEAFF
TRBV29-1	-	TRBD1	TRBJ2-5	TGCAGCGTTAGGGACAGGCAAGAGACCCAGTACTTC	CSVRDRQETQYF
TRBV11-2	-	-	TRBJ2-1	TGTGCCAGCAGCTTAGGGGCTCGTGAGCAGTTCTTC	CASSLGAREQFF
TRBV28	-	-	TRBJ1-1	TGTGCCAGCAGTAATATCCAGGCTCTTTCGAAGACTGAAGCTTTCTTT	CASSNIQALSKTEAFF
TRBV9	-	-	TRBJ2-2	TGTGCCAGCGGCAGGGGTTACACCGGGGAGCTGTTTTTT	CASGRGYTGELFF
TRBV5-3	-	-	TRBJ2-7	TGTGCCAGAAGGCAAAAGGACAGCTCCTACGAGCAGTACTTC	CARRQKDSSYEQYF
TRBV19	once	-	TRBJ2-1	TGTGCCAGTAGTATAGGGGGACACGGGGTAACTTGGGATGAGCAGTTCTTC	CASSIGGHGVTWDEQFF
TRBV6-6	-	TRBD2	TRBJ2-1	TGTGCCAGCAGTGGCGGGGGGATCAACAATGAGCAGTTCTTC	CASSGGGINNEQFF
TRBV23-1	-	-	TRBJ2-3	TGCGCCAGCAGTCATCGGGGGGACAAGCCCGGGAACGCCACTAGCACAGATACGCAGTATTTT	CASSHRGDKPGNATSTDTQYF
TRBV19	-	-	TRBJ1-2	TGTGCCAGTAGTATGGCACAATTCTATGGCTACACCTTC	CASSMAQFYGYTF
TRBV19	few	TRBD2	TRBJ2-5	TGTGCCAGTAGGATGGGACTAGCGAACCAAGAGACCCAGTACTTC	CASRMGLANQETQYF
TRBV5-6	-	TRBD1	TRBJ2-5	TGTGCCAGCAGCGGGACAGAGGAGACCCAGTACTTC	CASSGTEETQYF
TRBV28	-	TRBD1	TRBJ1-3	TGTGCCAGCAGTCCGCCGGGACAGTTCTCTGGAAACACCATATATTTT	CASSPPGQFSGNTIYF
TRBV5-5	-	-	TRBJ1-1	TGTGCCAGCAGCTTGGACAGAAACACTGAAGCTTTCTTT	CASSLDRNTEAFF
TRBV5-1	-	TRBD2	TRBJ2-5	TGCGCCAGCAGCTTGAGCCCTAGCGGAGGCGTGCAAGAGACCCAGTACTTC	CASSLSPSGGVQETQYF
TRBV9	-	TRBD2	TRBJ2-3	TGTGCCAGCAGCGTAGTAGCGGGTTTGGTAGATACGCAGTATTTT	CASSVVAGLVDTQYF
TRBV7-2	-	-	TRBJ2-1	TGTGCCAGCAGCTTGTCCTCCGGGACCTACAATGAGCAGTTCTTC	CASSLSSGTYNEQFF
TRBV7-3	-	-	TRBJ1-1	TGTGCCAGCAGCTCCACGGGACAGAACACTGAAGCTTTCTTT	CASSSTGQNTEAFF
TRBV19	once	TRBD1	TRBJ1-2	TGTGCCAGTAGTACAGGGACAGGAGTGTATGGCTACACCTTC	CASSTGTGVYGYTF
TRBV19	-	-	TRBJ1-4	TGTGCCAGTAGTCCGCGGATCGAAAAACTGTTTTTT	CASSPRIEKLFF
TRBV30	-	TRBD1	TRBJ1-2	TGTGCCTGGAGTGTACAGGGGGCGTATGGCTACACCTTC	CAWSVQGAYGYTF
TRBV11-2	-	-	TRBJ1-5	TGTGCCAGCAGCTTAGTGGCCGATCAGCCCCAGCATTTT	CASSLVADQPQHF
TRBV4-1	few	-	TRBJ2-5	TGCGCCAGCAGCCAAGCGGCGCCGGGATCAGCGGAGACCCAGTACTTC	CASSQAAPGSAETQYF
TRBV6-5	-	-	TRBJ1-4	TGTGCCAGCAGTTTCTTTGTGGGGGCCGGTGAAAAACTGTTTTTT	CASSFFVGAGEKLFF
TRBV7-6	-	TRBD1	TRBJ2-2	TGTGCCAGCAGCCCCTGGACAGGGAAGTCCGGGGAGCTGTTTTTT	CASSPWTGKSGELFF
TRBV19	-	-	TRBJ2-2	TGTGCCAGTAGTCTTTCCGGCACCGGGGAGCTGTTTTTT	CASSLSGTGELFF
TRBV6-4	-	-	TRBJ1-1	TGTGCCAGCAGTGCCCAGGACCTAGGAGGGACTGAAGCTTTCTTT	CASSAQDLGGTEAFF
TRBV14	-	-	TRBJ1-1	TGTGCCAGCAAGCGGGAGGGGACTGAAGCTTTCTTT	CASKREGTEAFF
TRBV7-6	-	-	TRBJ1-1	TGTGCCAGCAGCTTAGGCGGGTTTATGAACACTGAAGCTTTCTTT	CASSLGGFMNTEAFF
TRBV5-8	-	-	TRBJ1-1	TGTGCCAGCAGCTTGGGAGGTCTTGGGGAAGCTTTCTTT	CASSLGGLGEAFF
TRBV19	-	-	TRBJ1-4	TGTGCCAGTAGCTCATGGGGGCACCTGAATGAAAAACTGTTTTTT	CASSSWGHLNEKLFF
TRBV18	-	-	TRBJ2-5	TGTGCCAGCTCACGTACCCACATCCCAGGAAGTGCCAGAGAGACCCAGTACTTC	CASSRTHIPGSARETQYF
TRBV4-1	-	-	TRBJ2-7	TGCGCCAGCAGCCATGACTCGACCGGTTTCTACGAGCAGTACTTC	CASSHDSTGFYEQYF
TRBV19	-	-	TRBJ1-6	TGTGCCAGTAGTATAAGCCCGAATAATTCACCCCTCCACTTT	CASSISPNNSPLHF